The T cell receptor (beta chain) under discussion was sequenced for a study of cytomegalovirus exposure and HLA in healthy donors. Assay: immunoSEQ multiplex PCR; the TCRdb copy retains only in-frame clones and omits some. The sample lists about 220,000 clones, about 86% occurring once. This TCR was sampled from a young woman in good health and CMV-seronegative. The sample was PBMCs.

CDR3 sequence: CASGQGTGNQPQHF. The CDR3 bases are TGTGCCAGCGGACAAGGAACGGGCAATCAGCCCCAGCATTTT. The chain uses TRBV10-3 and TRBJ1-5, with a weak D call TRBD1 (5 bases). Germline V CDR1 and CDR2: ENHRY, SYGVKD. The CDR3 runs 14 residues. V lost 10 bases and J 2 bases, leaving 15 bases between the germline ends.